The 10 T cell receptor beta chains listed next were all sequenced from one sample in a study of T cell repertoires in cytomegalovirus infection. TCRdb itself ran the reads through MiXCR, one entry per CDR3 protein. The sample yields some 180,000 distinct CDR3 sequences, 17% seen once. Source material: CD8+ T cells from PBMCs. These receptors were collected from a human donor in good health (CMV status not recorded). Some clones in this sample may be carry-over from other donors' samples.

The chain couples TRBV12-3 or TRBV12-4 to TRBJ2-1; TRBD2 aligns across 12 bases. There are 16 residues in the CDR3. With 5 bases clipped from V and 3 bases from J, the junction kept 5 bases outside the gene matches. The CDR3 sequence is CASSGEGLAGYNEQFF. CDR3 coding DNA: TGTGCCAGCAGTGGGGAGGGACTAGCGGGCTACAATGAGCAGTTCTTC.

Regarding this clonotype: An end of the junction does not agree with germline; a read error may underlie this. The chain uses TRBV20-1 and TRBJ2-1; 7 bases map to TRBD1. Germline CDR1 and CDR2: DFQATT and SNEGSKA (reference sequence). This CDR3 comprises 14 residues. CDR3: CSARDRDGYNEQFF. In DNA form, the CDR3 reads TGCAGTGCGAGAGACAGGGATGGGTACAATGAGCAGTTCTTC.

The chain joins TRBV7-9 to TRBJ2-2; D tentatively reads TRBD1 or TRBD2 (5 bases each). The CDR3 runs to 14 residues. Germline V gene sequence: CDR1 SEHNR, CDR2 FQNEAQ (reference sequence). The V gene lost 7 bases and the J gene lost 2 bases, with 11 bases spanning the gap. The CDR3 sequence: CASILRDNTGELFF. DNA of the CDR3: TGTGCCAGCATCCTCAGGGACAACACCGGGGAGCTGTTTTTT.

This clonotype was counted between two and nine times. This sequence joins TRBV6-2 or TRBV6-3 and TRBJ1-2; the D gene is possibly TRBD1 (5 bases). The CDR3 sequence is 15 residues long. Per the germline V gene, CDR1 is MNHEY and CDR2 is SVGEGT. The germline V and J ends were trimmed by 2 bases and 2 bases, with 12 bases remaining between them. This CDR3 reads CASSYDAGLNYGYTF. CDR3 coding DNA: TGTGCCAGCAGTTACGACGCAGGGCTCAACTATGGCTACACCTTC.

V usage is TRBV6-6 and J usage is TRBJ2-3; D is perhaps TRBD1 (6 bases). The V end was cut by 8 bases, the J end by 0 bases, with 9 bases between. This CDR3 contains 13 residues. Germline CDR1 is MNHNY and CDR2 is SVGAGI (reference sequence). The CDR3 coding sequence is TGTGCCAGCCTGGGGGCGAGCACAGATACGCAGTATTTT. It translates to CASLGASTDTQYF.

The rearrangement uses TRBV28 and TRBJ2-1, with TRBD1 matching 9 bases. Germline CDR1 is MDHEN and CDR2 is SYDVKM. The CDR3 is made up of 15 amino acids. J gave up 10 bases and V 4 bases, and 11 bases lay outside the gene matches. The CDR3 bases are TGTGCCAGCAGTTCCCCCCGGACAGGGGAGGTAGAGCAGTTCTTC. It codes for CASSSPRTGEVEQFF.

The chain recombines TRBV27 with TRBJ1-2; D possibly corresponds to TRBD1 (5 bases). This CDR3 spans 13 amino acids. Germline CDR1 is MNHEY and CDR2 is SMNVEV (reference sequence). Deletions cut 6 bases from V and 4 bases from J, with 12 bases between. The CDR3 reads CASSRGHIYGYTF. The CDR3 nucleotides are TGTGCCAGCAGCCGCGGACATATCTATGGCTACACCTTC.

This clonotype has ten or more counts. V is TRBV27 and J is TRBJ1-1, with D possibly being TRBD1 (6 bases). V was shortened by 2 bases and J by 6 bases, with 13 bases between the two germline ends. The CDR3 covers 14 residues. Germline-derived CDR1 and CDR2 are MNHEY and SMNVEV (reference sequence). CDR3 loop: CASSLSAGVPEAFF. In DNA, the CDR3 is TGTGCCAGCAGTTTAAGCGCAGGGGTCCCTGAAGCTTTCTTT.

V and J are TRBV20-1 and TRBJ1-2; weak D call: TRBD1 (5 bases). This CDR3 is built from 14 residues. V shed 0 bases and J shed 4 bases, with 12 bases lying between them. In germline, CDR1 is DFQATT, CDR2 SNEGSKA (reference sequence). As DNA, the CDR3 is TGCAGTGCTAGAGATCCGGGGCGGGTCTATGGCTACACCTTC. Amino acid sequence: CSARDPGRVYGYTF.

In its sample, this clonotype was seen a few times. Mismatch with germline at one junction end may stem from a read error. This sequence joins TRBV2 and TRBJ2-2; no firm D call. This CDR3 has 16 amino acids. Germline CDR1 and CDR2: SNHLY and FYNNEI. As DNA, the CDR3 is TGTGCCAGCAGTGAAGTTGTCGGAAGGAACCCCGGGGAGCTGTTTTTT. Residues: CASSEVVGRNPGELFF.